These 2 T cell receptor beta chains were all obtained from the same sample, sequenced in a study of blood T cells in healthy people across ages. Using a J-beta primer mix together with a sample-barcoded 5' primer, a second PCR was run for roughly 6 to 12 cycles. TCRdb reprocessed the 5' RACE reads with MiXCR, giving one entry per CDR3 protein. This table has about 1,400,000 distinct CDR3 sequences, roughly 45% appearing once. Input material: blood. The receptor set was obtained from a woman younger than 35 in good health.

V usage is TRBV5-1 and J usage is TRBJ2-1, with D perhaps matching TRBD2 (5 bases). The CDR3 extends over 13 amino acids. V was cut by 5 bases and J by 8 bases, with 14 bases left in between. CDR1 and CDR2 (germline): SGHRS, YFSETQ. CDR3 nucleotide sequence: TGCGCCAGCAGTTTTGGGTTGCGGGATGAGCAGTTCTTC. Translated, it gives CASSFGLRDEQFF.

The chain is built from TRBV10-1 and TRBJ2-3, with D possibly TRBD1 on 6 matching bases. Between the trimmed V and J ends, which lost 0 bases and 5 bases, there was a span of 6 bases. The germline gives CDR1 WNHNN, CDR2 SYGVQD (reference sequence). The CDR3 is 13 residues long. CDR3 in DNA: TGCGCCAGCAGTGAGTCGGACAGAGATACGCAGTATTTT. Its protein product is CASSESDRDTQYF.